Listed below are T cell receptor beta chains from one sample, sequenced in a study of blood T cell repertoires in COVID-19. The data were produced by immunoSEQ multiplex PCR, yet TCRdb's version contains in-frame clones alone and is incomplete. The table includes around 400,000 clones, roughly 90% detected once. Material for sequencing was PBMCs or T cells enriched from blood (not recorded which). The source is a woman in her twenties or thirties who had recovered from COVID-19. Both conserved end residues are part of each CDR3. Fields, in order: J gene, clone size, D gene, V gene, CDR3 DNA, CDR3 protein. A D gene is named only where the DNA matches it firmly. A row's size may be missing; if present it is once, few, many or a size class.

TRBJ1-1	.	.	TRBV6-5	TGTGCCAGTTCACAGGGCTCAATCACTGAAGCTTTCTTT	CASSQGSITEAFF
TRBJ1-1	.	.	TRBV30	TGTGCCTGGAGTGTCTCCCCGGGGTGGGGAGTTGAAGCTTTCTTT	CAWSVSPGWGVEAFF
TRBJ1-3	.	TRBD1	TRBV9	TGTGCCAGCAGCGCCGGGACAGGGGTAGATGGAAACACCATATATTTT	CASSAGTGVDGNTIYF
TRBJ2-1	.	TRBD1	TRBV27	TGTGCCAGCAGCCCCCTCGGACAGGGCTCCTACAATGAGCAGTTCTTC	CASSPLGQGSYNEQFF
TRBJ2-6	.	TRBD1	TRBV27	TGTGCCAGCAGTCCCGGACAGGGGTCCCTCTCTGGGGCCAACGTCCTGACTTTC	CASSPGQGSLSGANVLTF
TRBJ1-2	.	.	TRBV30	TGTGCCTGGAGTGTCCAGGGCTCTAACTATGGCTACACCTTC	CAWSVQGSNYGYTF
TRBJ1-2	.	TRBD1	TRBV7-8	TGTGCCAGCAGCCGGGACAGACTCTATGGCTACACCTTC	CASSRDRLYGYTF
TRBJ1-6	.	TRBD1	TRBV5-1	TGCGCCAGCAGCTCGAATGACAGGGGGAATTCACCCCTCCACTTT	CASSSNDRGNSPLHF
TRBJ2-7	.	.	TRBV7-9	TGTGCCAGCAGTTTCTCGGGAGCGCGTAACGAGCAGTACTTC	CASSFSGARNEQYF
TRBJ1-6	.	TRBD1	TRBV7-8	TGTGCCAGCAGCCTACGGGACAGGGACAATTCACCCCTCCACTTT	CASSLRDRDNSPLHF
TRBJ2-4	once	.	TRBV7-9	TGTGCCAGCAGCTTAGTTACGGGAACCATTCAGTACTTC	CASSLVTGTIQYF
TRBJ2-7	.	.	TRBV27	TGTGCCAGCAGGTTCTTACAGGGTCGTGGCGAGCAGTACTTC	CASRFLQGRGEQYF
TRBJ2-7	.	.	TRBV12-3/TRBV12-4	TGTGCCAGCAGTGCGGGATCTGGGCCCGAGCAGTACTTC	CASSAGSGPEQYF
TRBJ2-7	.	TRBD1	TRBV10-2	TGCGCCAGCAGTTCGACAGGGAGTGAGCAGTACTTC	CASSSTGSEQYF
TRBJ2-7	.	.	TRBV2	TGTGCCAGCAGCGAGAGCGGTGATCGGCAGTACTTC	CASSESGDRQYF
TRBJ2-1	.	TRBD2	TRBV7-9	TGTGCCAGCAGCCGCGGGACTAGCGGGAGTGGTGAGCAGTTCTTC	CASSRGTSGSGEQFF
TRBJ2-2	few	TRBD1	TRBV5-4	TGTGCCAGCAGACCGGGACAGGGGAAGGGCACCGGGGAGCTGTTTTTT	CASRPGQGKGTGELFF
TRBJ1-4	.	TRBD1	TRBV11-1	TGTGCCAGCAGCCCCCTAACAGGGGGTGAAAAACTGTTTTTT	CASSPLTGGEKLFF
TRBJ1-5	once	.	TRBV6-2/TRBV6-3	TGTGCCAGCAGCGCTTTCCCGGGATGGACCCAGCATTTT	CASSAFPGWTQHF
TRBJ2-4	.	TRBD2	TRBV6-2/TRBV6-3	TGTGCCAGCAGTTCTGGAGCGGGACTAGCCAAAAACATTCAGTACTTC	CASSSGAGLAKNIQYF
TRBJ1-1	.	.	TRBV14	TGTGCCAGCAGCGACCCCCGGGGGGCTTACACTGAAGCTTTCTTT	CASSDPRGAYTEAFF
TRBJ1-1	.	.	TRBV3-1/TRBV3-2	TGTGCCAGCAGCCAAGATGTTGGACAGATAGCTTTCTTT	CASSQDVGQIAFF
TRBJ1-1	once	.	TRBV19	TGTGCCAGTACCGACCTTTTACAGGGAATAAAGGGTGAAGCTTTCTTT	CASTDLLQGIKGEAFF
TRBJ1-2	.	.	TRBV6-5	TGTGCCAGCAGCGAGAGGGGAGGGGTAAGCTACACCTTC	CASSERGGVSYTF
TRBJ1-2	.	.	TRBV12-3/TRBV12-4	TGTGCCAGCAGGCATCTCGGCTATGGCTACACCTTC	CASRHLGYGYTF
TRBJ1-2	few	.	TRBV6-5	TGTGCCAGCAGTTCCCCATCTAACTATGGCTACACCTTC	CASSSPSNYGYTF
TRBJ2-2	once	.	TRBV24-1	TGTGCCACCAGTGACAGGGTCGGCGGGGAGCTGTTTTTT	CATSDRVGGELFF
TRBJ1-1	once	.	TRBV7-9	TGTGCCAGCAGCCAAAGCGCGGGGGATGACCTTGAAGCTTTCTTT	CASSQSAGDDLEAFF
TRBJ1-1	.	.	TRBV27	TGTGCCAGCAGTCTGGGGGGGGCCGGCACTGAAGCTTTCTTT	CASSLGGAGTEAFF
TRBJ2-1	.	.	TRBV19	TGTGCCAGTGTCGGACAGTTGCAGGATGAGCAGTTCTTC	CASVGQLQDEQFF
TRBJ1-1	.	TRBD1	TRBV9	TGTGCCAGCAGCGCAGGACAGGGGGCGGTCTTAGGCACTGAAGCTTTCTTT	CASSAGQGAVLGTEAFF
TRBJ2-1	.	.	TRBV9	TGTGCCAGCAGCGTAGCCCTTCTAGGAGCTCTCGGTTACAATGAGCAGTTCTTC	CASSVALLGALGYNEQFF